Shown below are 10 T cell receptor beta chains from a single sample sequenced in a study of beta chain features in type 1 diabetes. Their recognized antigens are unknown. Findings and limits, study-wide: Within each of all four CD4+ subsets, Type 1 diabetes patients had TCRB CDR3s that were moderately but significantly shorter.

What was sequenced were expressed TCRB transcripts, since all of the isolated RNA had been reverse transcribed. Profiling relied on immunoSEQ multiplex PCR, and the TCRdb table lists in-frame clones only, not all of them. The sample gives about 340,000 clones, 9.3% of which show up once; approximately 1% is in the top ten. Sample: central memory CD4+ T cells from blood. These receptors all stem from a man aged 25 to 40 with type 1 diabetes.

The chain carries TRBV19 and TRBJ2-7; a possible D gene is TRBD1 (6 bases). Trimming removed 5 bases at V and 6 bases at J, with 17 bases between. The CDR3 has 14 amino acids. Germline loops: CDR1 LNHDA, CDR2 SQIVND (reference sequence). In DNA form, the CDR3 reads TGTGCCAGTAGTTCCACCCGCTCAGGGGTCGAGCAGTACTTC. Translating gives CASSSTRSGVEQYF. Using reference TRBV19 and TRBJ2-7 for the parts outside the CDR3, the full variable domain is DGGITQSPKYLFRKEGQNVTLSCEQNLNHDAMYWYRQDPGQGLRLIYYSQIVNDFQKGDIAEGYSVSREKKESFPLTVTSAQKNPTAFYLCASSSTRSGVEQYFGPGTRLTVT.

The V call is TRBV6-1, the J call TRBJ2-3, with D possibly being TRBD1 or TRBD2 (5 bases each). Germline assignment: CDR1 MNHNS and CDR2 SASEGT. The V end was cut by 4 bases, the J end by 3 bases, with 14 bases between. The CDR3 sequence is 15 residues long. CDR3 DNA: TGTGCCAGCAGTGGCTGGCAGGGCGGGACAGATACGCAGTATTTT. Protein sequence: CASSGWQGGTDTQYF.

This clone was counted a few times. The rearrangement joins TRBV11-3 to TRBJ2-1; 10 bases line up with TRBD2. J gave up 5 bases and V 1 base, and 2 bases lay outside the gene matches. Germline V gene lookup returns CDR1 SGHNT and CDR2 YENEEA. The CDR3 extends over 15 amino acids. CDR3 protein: CASSLVAGGDNEQFF. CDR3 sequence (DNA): TGTGCCAGCAGCTTAGTAGCGGGGGGAGACAATGAGCAGTTCTTC.

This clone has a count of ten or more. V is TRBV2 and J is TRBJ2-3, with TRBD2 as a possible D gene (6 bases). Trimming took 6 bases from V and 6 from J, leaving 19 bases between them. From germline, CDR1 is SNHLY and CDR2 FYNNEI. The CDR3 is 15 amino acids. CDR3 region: CASSPGGSRGDTQYF. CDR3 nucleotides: TGTGCCAGCAGCCCCGGGGGATCCCGAGGTGATACGCAGTATTTT.

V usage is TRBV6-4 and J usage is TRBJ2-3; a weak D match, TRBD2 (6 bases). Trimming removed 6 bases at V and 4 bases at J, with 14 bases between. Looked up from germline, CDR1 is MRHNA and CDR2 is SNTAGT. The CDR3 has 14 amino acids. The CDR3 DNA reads TGTGCCAGCAGCCCCTTGACTAGTTCAGATACGCAGTATTTT. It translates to CASSPLTSSDTQYF.

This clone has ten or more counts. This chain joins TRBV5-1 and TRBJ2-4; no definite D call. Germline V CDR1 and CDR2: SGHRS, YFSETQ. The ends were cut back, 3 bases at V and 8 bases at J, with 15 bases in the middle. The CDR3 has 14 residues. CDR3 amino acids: CASSSPADGDIQYF. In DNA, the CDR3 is TGCGCCAGCAGCTCCCCGGCCGATGGGGACATTCAGTACTTC.

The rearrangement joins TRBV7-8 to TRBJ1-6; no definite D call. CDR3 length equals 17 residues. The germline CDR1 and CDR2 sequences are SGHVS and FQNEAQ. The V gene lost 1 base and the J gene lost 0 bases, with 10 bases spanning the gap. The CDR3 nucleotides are TGTGCCAGCAGCTTAGAGTCTCTGTACTCCTATAATTCACCCCTCCACTTT. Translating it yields CASSLESLYSYNSPLHF.

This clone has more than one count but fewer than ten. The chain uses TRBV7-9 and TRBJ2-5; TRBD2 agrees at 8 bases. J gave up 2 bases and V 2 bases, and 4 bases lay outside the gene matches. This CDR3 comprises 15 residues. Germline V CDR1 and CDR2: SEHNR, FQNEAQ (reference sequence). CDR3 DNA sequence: TGTGCCAGCAGCTTAAGCGGGGGCCCACAAGAGACCCAGTACTTC. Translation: CASSLSGGPQETQYF.

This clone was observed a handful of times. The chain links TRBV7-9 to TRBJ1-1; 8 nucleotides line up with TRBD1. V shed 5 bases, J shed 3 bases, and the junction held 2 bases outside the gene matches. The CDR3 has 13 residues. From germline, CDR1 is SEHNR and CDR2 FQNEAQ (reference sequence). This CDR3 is CASSAQGDTEAFF. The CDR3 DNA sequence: TGTGCCAGCAGCGCACAGGGGGACACTGAAGCTTTCTTT.

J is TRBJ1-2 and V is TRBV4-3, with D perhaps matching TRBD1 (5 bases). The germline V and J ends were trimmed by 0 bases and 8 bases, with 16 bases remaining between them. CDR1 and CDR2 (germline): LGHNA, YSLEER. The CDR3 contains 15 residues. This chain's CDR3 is CASSQEHSIGDGYTF. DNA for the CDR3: TGCGCCAGCAGCCAAGAGCACAGTATTGGGGACGGCTACACCTTC.